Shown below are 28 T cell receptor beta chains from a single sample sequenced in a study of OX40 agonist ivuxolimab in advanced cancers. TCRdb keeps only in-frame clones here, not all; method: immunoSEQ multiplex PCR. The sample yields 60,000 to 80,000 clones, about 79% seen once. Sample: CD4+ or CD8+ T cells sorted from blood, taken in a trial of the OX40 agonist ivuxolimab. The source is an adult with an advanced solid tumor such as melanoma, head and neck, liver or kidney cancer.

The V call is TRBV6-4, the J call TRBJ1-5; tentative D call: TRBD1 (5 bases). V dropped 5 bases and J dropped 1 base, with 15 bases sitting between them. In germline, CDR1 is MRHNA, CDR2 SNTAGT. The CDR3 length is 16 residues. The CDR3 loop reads CASSRVFGGSNQPQHF. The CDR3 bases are TGTGCCAGCAGTAGGGTCTTCGGGGGAAGCAATCAGCCCCAGCATTTT.

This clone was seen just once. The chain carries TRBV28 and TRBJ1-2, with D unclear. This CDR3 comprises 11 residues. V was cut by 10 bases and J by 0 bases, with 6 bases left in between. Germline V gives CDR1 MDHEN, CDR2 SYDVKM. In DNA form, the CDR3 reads TGTGCCACCAGGACTAACTATGGCTACACCTTC. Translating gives CATRTNYGYTF.

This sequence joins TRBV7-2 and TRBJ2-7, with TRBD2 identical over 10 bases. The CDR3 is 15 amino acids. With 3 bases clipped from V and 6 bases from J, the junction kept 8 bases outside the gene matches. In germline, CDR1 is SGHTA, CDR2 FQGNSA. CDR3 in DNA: TGTGCCAGCAGCTTGGCTAGCGGGAGCTTCGGCGAGCAGTACTTC. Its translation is CASSLASGSFGEQYF.

CDR3 sequence: CIAGTGGETQYF. CDR3 DNA sequence: TGCATAGCCGGGACAGGGGGAGAGACCCAGTACTTC. V gene TRBV29-1 combines with J gene TRBJ2-5; TRBD1 matches 11 bases. The CDR3 extends over 12 amino acids. From germline, CDR1 is SQVTM and CDR2 ANQGSEA.

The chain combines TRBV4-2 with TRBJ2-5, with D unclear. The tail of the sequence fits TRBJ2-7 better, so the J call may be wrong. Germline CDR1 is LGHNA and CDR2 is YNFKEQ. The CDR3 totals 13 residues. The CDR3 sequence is CASSQERGYEQYF. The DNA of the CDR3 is TGTGCCAGCAGCCAAGAACGTGGTTACGAGCAGTACTTC.

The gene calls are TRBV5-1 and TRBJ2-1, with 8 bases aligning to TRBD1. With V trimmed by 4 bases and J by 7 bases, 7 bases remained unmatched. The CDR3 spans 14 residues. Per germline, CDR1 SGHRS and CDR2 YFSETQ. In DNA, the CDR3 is TGCGCCAGCAGCAAAGGACAGGGTGGGAATGAGCAGTTCTTC. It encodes CASSKGQGGNEQFF. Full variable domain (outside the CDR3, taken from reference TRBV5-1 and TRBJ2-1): KAGVTQTPRYLIKTRGQQVTLSCSPISGHRSVSWYQQTPGQGLQFLFEYFSETQRNKGNFPGRFSGRQFSNSRSEMNVSTLELGDSALYLCASSKGQGGNEQFFGPGTRLTVL.

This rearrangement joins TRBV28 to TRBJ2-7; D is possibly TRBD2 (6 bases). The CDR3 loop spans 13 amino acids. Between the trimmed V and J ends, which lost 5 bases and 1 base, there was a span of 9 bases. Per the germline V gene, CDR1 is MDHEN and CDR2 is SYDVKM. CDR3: CASSRSGSYEQYF. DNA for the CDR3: TGTGCCAGCAGTCGTAGCGGATCCTACGAGCAGTACTTC. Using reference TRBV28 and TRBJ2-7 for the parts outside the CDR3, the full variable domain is DVKVTQSSRYLVKRTGEKVFLECVQDMDHENMFWYRQDPGLGLRLIYFSYDVKMKEKGDIPEGYSVSREKKERFSLILESASTNQTSMYLCASSRSGSYEQYFGPGTRLTVT.

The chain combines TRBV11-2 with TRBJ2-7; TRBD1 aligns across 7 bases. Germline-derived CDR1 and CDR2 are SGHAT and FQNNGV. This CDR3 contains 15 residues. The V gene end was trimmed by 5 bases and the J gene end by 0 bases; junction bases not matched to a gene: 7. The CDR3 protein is CASSRVPGGSYEQYF. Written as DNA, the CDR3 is TGTGCCAGCAGCCGAGTCCCAGGGGGCTCCTACGAGCAGTACTTC.

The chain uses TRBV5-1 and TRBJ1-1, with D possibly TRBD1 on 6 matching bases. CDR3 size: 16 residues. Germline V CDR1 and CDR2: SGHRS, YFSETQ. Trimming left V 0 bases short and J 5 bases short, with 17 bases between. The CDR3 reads CASSLGKGVVETEAFF. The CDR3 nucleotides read TGCGCCAGCAGCTTGGGGAAGGGGGTAGTAGAAACTGAAGCTTTCTTT.

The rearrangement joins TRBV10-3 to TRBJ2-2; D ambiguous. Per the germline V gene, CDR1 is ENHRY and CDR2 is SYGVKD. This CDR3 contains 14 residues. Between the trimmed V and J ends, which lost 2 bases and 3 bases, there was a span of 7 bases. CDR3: CAISESSHTGELFF. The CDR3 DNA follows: TGTGCCATCAGTGAGAGCTCACACACCGGGGAGCTGTTTTTT.

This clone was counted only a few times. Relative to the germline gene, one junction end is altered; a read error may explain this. CDR3 DNA: TGTGCCAGCAGTTCCTCCACGACAGGAACCTACGGGCAGTACTTC. Its protein product is CASSSSTTGTYGQYF. The chain uses TRBV27 and TRBJ2-7; perhaps TRBD1 as D (6 bases). This CDR3 region has 15 residues. Germline V gives CDR1 MNHEY, CDR2 SMNVEV (reference sequence).

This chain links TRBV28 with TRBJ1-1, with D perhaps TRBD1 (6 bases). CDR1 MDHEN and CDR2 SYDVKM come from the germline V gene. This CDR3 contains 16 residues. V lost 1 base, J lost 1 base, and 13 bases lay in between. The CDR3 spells CASSLFRGPTNTEAFF. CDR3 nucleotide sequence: TGTGCCAGCAGTTTATTCAGGGGCCCAACGAACACTGAAGCTTTCTTT.

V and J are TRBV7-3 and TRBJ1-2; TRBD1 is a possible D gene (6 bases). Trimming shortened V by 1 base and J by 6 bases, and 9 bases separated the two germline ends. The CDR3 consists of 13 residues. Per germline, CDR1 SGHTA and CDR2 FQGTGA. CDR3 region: CASSLSRTDGYTF. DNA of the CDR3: TGTGCCAGCAGCTTAAGTCGGACAGATGGCTACACCTTC.

The CDR3: CASRRAGYEQYF. CDR3 DNA sequence: TGTGCCAGCAGGAGGGCGGGCTACGAGCAGTACTTC. This chain connects TRBV28 to TRBJ2-7; a weak D match, TRBD2 (5 bases). This CDR3 region has 12 residues. The V and J ends lost 6 bases and 3 bases respectively, with 9 bases between them. Germline V gene sequence: CDR1 MDHEN, CDR2 SYDVKM.

The CDR3 protein is CASSLMGGYEQYF. The DNA for the CDR3 is TGTGCCAGCAGCTTAATGGGAGGGTACGAGCAGTACTTC. V and J are TRBV7-9 and TRBJ2-7, with 7 nucleotides matching TRBD2. The CDR3 runs 13 residues. CDR1 and CDR2 from the germline V gene are SEHNR and FQNEAQ (reference sequence). Trimming cost V 2 bases and J 4 bases; bases outside gene matches: 2.

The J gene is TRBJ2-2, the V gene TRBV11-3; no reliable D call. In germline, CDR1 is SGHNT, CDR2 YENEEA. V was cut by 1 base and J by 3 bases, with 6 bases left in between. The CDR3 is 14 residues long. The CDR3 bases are TGTGCCAGCAGCTTAGGAGGATACACCGGGGAGCTGTTTTTT. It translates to CASSLGGYTGELFF. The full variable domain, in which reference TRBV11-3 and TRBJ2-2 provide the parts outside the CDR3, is EAGVVQSPRYKIIEKKQPVAFWCNPISGHNTLYWYLQNLGQGPELLIRYENEEAVDDSQLPKDRFSAERLKGVDSTLKIQPAELGDSAVYLCASSLGGYTGELFFGEGSRLTVL.

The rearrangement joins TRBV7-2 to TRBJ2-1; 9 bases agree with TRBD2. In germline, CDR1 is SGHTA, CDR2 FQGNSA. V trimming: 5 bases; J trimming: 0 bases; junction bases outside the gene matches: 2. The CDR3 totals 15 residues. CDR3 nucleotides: TGTGCCAGCAGCAAACTAGCGGGCTCCTACAATGAGCAGTTCTTC. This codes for CASSKLAGSYNEQFF. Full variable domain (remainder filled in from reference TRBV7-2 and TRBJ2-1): GAGVSQSPSNKVTEKGKDVELRCDPISGHTALYWYRQSLGQGLEFLIYFQGNSAPDKSGLPSDRFSAERTGGSVSTLTIQRTQQEDSAVYLCASSKLAGSYNEQFFGPGTRLTVL.

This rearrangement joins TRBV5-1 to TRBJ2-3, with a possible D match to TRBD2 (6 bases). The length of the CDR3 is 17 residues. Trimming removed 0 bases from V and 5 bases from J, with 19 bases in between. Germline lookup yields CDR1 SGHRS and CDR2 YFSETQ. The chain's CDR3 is CASSLAVSTSSIDTQYF. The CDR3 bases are TGCGCCAGCAGCTTGGCCGTCTCGACTAGTTCCATAGATACGCAGTATTTT.

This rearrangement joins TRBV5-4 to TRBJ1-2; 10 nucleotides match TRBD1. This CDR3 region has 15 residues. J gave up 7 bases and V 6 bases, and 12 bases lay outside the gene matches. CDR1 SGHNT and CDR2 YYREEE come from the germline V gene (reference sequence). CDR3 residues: CASTSGTGDIFGYTF. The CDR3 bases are TGTGCCAGCACATCCGGGACAGGGGACATATTTGGCTACACCTTC.

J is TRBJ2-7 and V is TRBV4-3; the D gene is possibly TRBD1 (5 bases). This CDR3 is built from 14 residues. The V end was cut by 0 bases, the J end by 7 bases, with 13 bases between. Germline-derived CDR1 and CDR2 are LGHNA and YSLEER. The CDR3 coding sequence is TGCGCCAGCAGCCAAGAAATCCAGGGTCGGGAGCAGTACTTC. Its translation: CASSQEIQGREQYF.

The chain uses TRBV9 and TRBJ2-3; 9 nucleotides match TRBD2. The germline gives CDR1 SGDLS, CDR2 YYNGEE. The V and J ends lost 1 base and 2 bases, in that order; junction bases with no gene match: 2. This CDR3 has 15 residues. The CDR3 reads CASSVPSGNTDTQYF. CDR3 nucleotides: TGTGCCAGCAGCGTACCTAGCGGGAACACAGATACGCAGTATTTT.

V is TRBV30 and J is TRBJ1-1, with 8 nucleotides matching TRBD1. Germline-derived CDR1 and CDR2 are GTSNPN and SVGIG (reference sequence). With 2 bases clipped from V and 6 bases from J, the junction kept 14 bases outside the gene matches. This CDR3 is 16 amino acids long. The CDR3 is CAWSSGQGAVFSEAFF. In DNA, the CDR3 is TGTGCCTGGAGTTCTGGGCAGGGGGCTGTTTTCTCTGAAGCTTTCTTT.

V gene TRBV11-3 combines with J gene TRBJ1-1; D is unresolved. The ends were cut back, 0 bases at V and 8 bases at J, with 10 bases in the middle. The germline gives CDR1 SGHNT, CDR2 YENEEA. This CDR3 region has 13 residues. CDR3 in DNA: TGTGCCAGCAGCTTAGATTTCAGAGGGGAAGCTTTCTTT. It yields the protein CASSLDFRGEAFF. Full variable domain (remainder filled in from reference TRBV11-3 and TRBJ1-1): EAGVVQSPRYKIIEKKQPVAFWCNPISGHNTLYWYLQNLGQGPELLIRYENEEAVDDSQLPKDRFSAERLKGVDSTLKIQPAELGDSAVYLCASSLDFRGEAFFGQGTRLTVV.

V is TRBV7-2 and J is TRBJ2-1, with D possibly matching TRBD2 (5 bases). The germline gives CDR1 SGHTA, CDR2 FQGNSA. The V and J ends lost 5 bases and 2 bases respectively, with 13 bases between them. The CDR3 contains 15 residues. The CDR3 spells CASSSEGGPYNEQFF. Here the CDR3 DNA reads TGTGCCAGCAGCAGCGAGGGTGGCCCCTACAATGAGCAGTTCTTC.

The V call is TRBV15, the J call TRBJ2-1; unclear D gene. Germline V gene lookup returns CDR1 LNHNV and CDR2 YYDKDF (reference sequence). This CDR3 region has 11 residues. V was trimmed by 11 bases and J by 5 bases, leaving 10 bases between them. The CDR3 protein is CAVQRDNEQFF. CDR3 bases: TGTGCCGTCCAAAGAGACAATGAGCAGTTCTTC.

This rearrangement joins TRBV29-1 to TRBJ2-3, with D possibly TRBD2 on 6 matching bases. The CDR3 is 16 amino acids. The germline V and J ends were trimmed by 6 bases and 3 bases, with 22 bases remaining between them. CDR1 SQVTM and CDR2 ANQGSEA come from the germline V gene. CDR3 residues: CSVRGGVGGRTDTQYF. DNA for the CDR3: TGCAGCGTGAGGGGCGGAGTTGGGGGGAGGACAGATACGCAGTATTTT.

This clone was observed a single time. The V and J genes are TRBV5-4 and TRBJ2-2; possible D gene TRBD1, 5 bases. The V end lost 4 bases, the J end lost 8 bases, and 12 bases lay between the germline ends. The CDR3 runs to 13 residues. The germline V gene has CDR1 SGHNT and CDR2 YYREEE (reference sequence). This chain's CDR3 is CASSEGVMGELFF. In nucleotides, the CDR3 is TGTGCCAGCAGCGAAGGGGTTATGGGGGAGCTGTTTTTT.

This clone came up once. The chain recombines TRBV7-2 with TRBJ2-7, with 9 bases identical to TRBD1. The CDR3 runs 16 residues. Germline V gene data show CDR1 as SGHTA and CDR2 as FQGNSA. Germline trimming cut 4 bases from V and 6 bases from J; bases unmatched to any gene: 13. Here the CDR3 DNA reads TGTGCCAGCAGCTCAACAGGGGGCTGGGAGAGGAGCGAGCAGTACTTC. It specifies CASSSTGGWERSEQYF.